These 22 T cell receptor beta chains originate from one sample sequenced in a study of blood T cell repertoires in COVID-19. TCRdb's table, derived via immunoSEQ multiplex PCR, lists solely in-frame clones and lacks some. The table records fewer than 200,000 clones, around 79% of them present only once. The sample taken for sequencing was PBMCs or T cells enriched from blood (not recorded which). The source of these receptors is a woman aged 70-85 years in a cohort exposed to, infected with or recovered from COVID-19 (not recorded which).

The DNA for the CDR3 is TGTGCCAGCAGCTTACAAACAGGCACAGATACGCAGTATTTT. This sequence encodes CASSLQTGTDTQYF. The chain links TRBV7-2 to TRBJ2-3; no clear D. The germline V gene has CDR1 SGHTA and CDR2 FQGNSA. With 2 bases removed from V and 1 base from J, the gap between germline ends came to 7 bases. The CDR3 sequence is 14 residues long.

The V and J genes are TRBV7-2 and TRBJ1-6; D is perhaps TRBD1 (5 bases). The CDR3 is 15 amino acids. Germline V lookup: CDR1 SGHTA, CDR2 FQGNSA. The V end lost 6 bases, the J end lost 10 bases, and 19 bases lay between the germline ends. The CDR3 coding sequence is TGTGCCAGCAGTTTCTCCTGGGGGGTTGGATCACCCCTCCACTTT. Encoded protein: CASSFSWGVGSPLHF.

V and J are TRBV7-9 and TRBJ1-2; 8 bases are a match to TRBD1. Germline lookup yields CDR1 SEHNR and CDR2 FQNEAQ (reference sequence). Trimming cost V 5 bases and J 7 bases; bases outside gene matches: 18. This CDR3 region has 17 residues. CDR3 sequence (DNA): TGTGCCAGCAGCCCGAGCCACCTCGGACAGGGATTAAGTGGCTACACCTTC. Protein sequence: CASSPSHLGQGLSGYTF.

The V and J genes are TRBV21-1 and TRBJ1-5; the D call in the table, TRBD1, was not verified against the DNA. TRBV21-1 is marked as a pseudogene. The CDR3 totals 15 residues. CDR3 nucleotides: TGTGCCAGCAGCAAAAGGAGACAGGGGCATGAGCCCCAGCATTTT. It specifies CASSKRRQGHEPQHF.

This chain links TRBV1 with TRBJ2-5; the table's D gene call, TRBD2, was not cross checked with the DNA. TRBV1 is termed a pseudogene. This CDR3 spans 18 amino acids. The CDR3: CTSSQDRHPGLSRETQYF. DNA for the CDR3: TGCACCAGCAGCCAAGATAGACATCCGGGACTCAGCAGAGAGACCCAGTACTTC.

V is TRBV6-5 and J is TRBJ1-1; D is perhaps TRBD1 (6 bases). The V end was cut by 7 bases, the J end by 6 bases, with 15 bases between. CDR3 length: 13 amino acids. Germline assignment: CDR1 MNHEY and CDR2 SVGAGI. The CDR3: CASIRRGGSEAFF. The DNA for the CDR3 is TGTGCCAGCATCAGAAGGGGGGGATCTGAAGCTTTCTTT.

The gene calls are TRBV5-4 and TRBJ2-3, with TRBD2 as a possible D gene (5 bases). This CDR3 has 15 amino acids. The germline V gene encodes CDR1 SGHNT and CDR2 YYREEE (reference sequence). V lost 4 bases, J lost 0 bases, and 12 bases lay in between. The CDR3 DNA follows: TGTGCCAGCAGCCCTGGGAGAGGGAGCACAGATACGCAGTATTTT. It translates to CASSPGRGSTDTQYF.

CDR3 region: CASSPQGAQGYTF. CDR3 coding DNA: TGTGCCAGCAGCCCCCAGGGGGCTCAAGGCTACACCTTC. J is TRBJ1-2 and V is TRBV7-9, with TRBD1 matching 8 bases. V lost 5 bases and J lost 8; bases outside the gene matches: 7. Per germline, CDR1 SEHNR and CDR2 FQNEAQ (reference sequence). This CDR3 spans 13 amino acids.

The chain couples TRBV7-3 to TRBJ2-1; 8 nucleotides match TRBD2. This CDR3 is 14 amino acids long. Trimming took 4 bases from V and 7 from J; bases not matched to a gene: 6. Per germline, CDR1 SGHTA and CDR2 FQGTGA. The CDR3 coding sequence is TGTGCCAGCAGCTCTGCGGGAGGAGGTAATGAGCAGTTCTTC. It specifies CASSSAGGGNEQFF. Together with reference TRBV7-3 and TRBJ2-1, the CDR3 gives the full variable domain: GAGVSQTPSNKVTEKGKYVELRCDPISGHTALYWYRQSLGQGPEFLIYFQGTGAADDSGLPNDRFFAVRPEGSVSTLKIQRTERGDSAVYLCASSSAGGGNEQFFGPGTRLTVL.

V gene TRBV9 combines with J gene TRBJ1-4, with 7 bases that match TRBD1. Trimming at V came to 0 bases and at J to 5 bases, leaving 4 bases not matched to a gene. The CDR3 loop spans 15 amino acids. Germline assignment: CDR1 SGDLS and CDR2 YYNGEE. The CDR3 coding sequence is TGTGCCAGCAGCGTAGCAACAGGGGTGAATGAAAAACTGTTTTTT. As protein: CASSVATGVNEKLFF.

CDR3 DNA sequence: TGTGCCAGCAGTTCGGATGAAAAACTGTTTTTT. Encoded protein: CASSSDEKLFF. The chain is built from TRBV6-5 and TRBJ1-4; D not certain. The CDR3 totals 11 residues. The V end lost 4 bases, the J end lost 6 bases, and 3 bases lay between the germline ends. In germline, CDR1 is MNHEY, CDR2 SVGAGI.

The chain carries TRBV15 and TRBJ2-3, with 10 bases identical to TRBD2. Per germline, CDR1 LNHNV and CDR2 YYDKDF (reference sequence). The CDR3 extends over 16 amino acids. The ends lost 5 bases at V and 2 bases at J; junction bases unmatched: 7. The CDR3 DNA reads as TGTGCCACCAGCGCGAGGACTAGCGGCATCACAGATACGCAGTATTTT. It encodes CATSARTSGITDTQYF.

The chain joins TRBV18 to TRBJ2-5; 9 bases are a match to TRBD1. The CDR3 is 17 amino acids. V trimming: 3 bases; J trimming: 4 bases; junction bases outside the gene matches: 12. The V gene's germline CDR1 is KGHSH and CDR2 LQKENI. DNA of the CDR3: TGTGCCAGCTCACCGGGAGTCGCGACAGGGGGTATAGAGACCCAGTACTTC. Its protein product is CASSPGVATGGIETQYF.

The V call is TRBV5-4, the J call TRBJ1-1; weak D call: TRBD1 (6 bases). CDR1 and CDR2 from the germline V gene are SGHNT and YYREEE (reference sequence). The V gene lost 0 bases and the J gene lost 1 base, with 7 bases spanning the gap. CDR3 size: 14 residues. DNA of the CDR3: TGTGCCAGCAGCTTGGTCAGGGGGAACACTGAAGCTTTCTTT. Encoded protein: CASSLVRGNTEAFF.

This clone has a single count. The chain recombines TRBV5-1 with TRBJ2-4, with TRBD2 matching over 9 bases. The CDR3 extends over 14 amino acids. Trimming at V came to 2 bases and at J to 9 bases, leaving 6 bases not matched to a gene. Germline CDR1 and CDR2: SGHRS and YFSETQ. DNA of the CDR3: TGCGCCAGCAGCTTTTTAGCGGGAGAGGTCATTCAGTACTTC. This encodes CASSFLAGEVIQYF.

This sequence joins TRBV19 and TRBJ1-2, with a weak D call TRBD1 (5 bases). The CDR3 loop spans 13 amino acids. Germline V lookup: CDR1 LNHDA, CDR2 SQIVND (reference sequence). Trimming left V 6 bases short and J 0 bases short, with 8 bases between. CDR3 nucleotide sequence: TGTGCCAGTAGGCGGGGACCTAACTATGGCTACACCTTC. Amino acids: CASRRGPNYGYTF.

This clone has only a few counts. The gene calls are TRBV3-1 (or the pseudogene TRBV3-2) and TRBJ2-5; 13 nucleotides line up with TRBD2. Germline lookup yields CDR1 LGHDT and CDR2 YNNKEL (reference sequence). The CDR3 extends over 16 amino acids. J lost 1 base, V lost 4 bases, and 3 bases had no gene match. CDR3 in DNA: TGTGCCAGCAGCCCACGGACTAGCGGGAGCCAAGAGACCCAGTACTTC. Residues: CASSPRTSGSQETQYF.

This clone appeared once. The chain combines TRBV6-5 with TRBJ1-6; TRBD1 is a possible D gene (6 bases). The CDR3 extends over 13 amino acids. In germline, CDR1 is MNHEY, CDR2 SVGAGI. V lost 6 bases and J 11 bases, leaving 14 bases between the germline ends. The CDR3 here is CASSIDRRTPLHF. The CDR3 DNA reads as TGTGCCAGCAGCATCGACAGGCGGACACCCCTCCACTTT.

V gene TRBV25-1 combines with J gene TRBJ2-3; D unclear. This CDR3 is built from 14 residues. V gave up 7 bases and J gave up 6 bases, with 17 bases separating them. The germline V gene encodes CDR1 MGHDK and CDR2 SYGVNS. The CDR3: CASTSTTLRDTQYF. For the CDR3, the DNA is TGTGCCAGCACCTCGACCACGCTGCGGGATACGCAGTATTTT.

This clone was counted between two and nine times. The CDR3 DNA sequence: TGTGCCAGCAGCAAACTCAGGGGGTATAATTCACCCCTCCACTTT. Translated: CASSKLRGYNSPLHF. The chain couples TRBV28 to TRBJ1-6; 7 nucleotides align to TRBD1. The germline V gene encodes CDR1 MDHEN and CDR2 SYDVKM. This CDR3 region has 15 residues. V gave up 6 bases and J gave up 4 bases; unmatched junction bases: 6.

This rearrangement joins TRBV18 to TRBJ2-5; D might be TRBD1 (8 bases). Germline V gene lookup returns CDR1 KGHSH and CDR2 LQKENI. The V and J ends lost 2 bases and 5 bases respectively, with 15 bases between them. The CDR3 is made up of 15 amino acids. In DNA, the CDR3 is TGTGCCAGCTCACCAATGGAACAGGGGGGGGAGACCCAGTACTTC. Translated: CASSPMEQGGETQYF. Supplemented by reference TRBV18 and TRBJ2-5, the full variable domain reads NAGVMQNPRHLVRRRGQEARLRCSPMKGHSHVYWYRQLPEEGLKFMVYLQKENIIDESGMPKERFSAEFPKEGPSILRIQQVVRGDSAAYFCASSPMEQGGETQYFGPGTRLLVL.

The chain recombines TRBV2 with TRBJ1-1; tentative D call: TRBD1 (6 bases). Trimming left V 7 bases short and J 4 bases short, with 19 bases between. The CDR3 consists of 15 residues. From germline, CDR1 is SNHLY and CDR2 FYNNEI. CDR3 coding DNA: TGTGCCAGCAATGGGGGCCAAACGGGTGGCACTGAAGCTTTCTTT. It specifies CASNGGQTGGTEAFF.